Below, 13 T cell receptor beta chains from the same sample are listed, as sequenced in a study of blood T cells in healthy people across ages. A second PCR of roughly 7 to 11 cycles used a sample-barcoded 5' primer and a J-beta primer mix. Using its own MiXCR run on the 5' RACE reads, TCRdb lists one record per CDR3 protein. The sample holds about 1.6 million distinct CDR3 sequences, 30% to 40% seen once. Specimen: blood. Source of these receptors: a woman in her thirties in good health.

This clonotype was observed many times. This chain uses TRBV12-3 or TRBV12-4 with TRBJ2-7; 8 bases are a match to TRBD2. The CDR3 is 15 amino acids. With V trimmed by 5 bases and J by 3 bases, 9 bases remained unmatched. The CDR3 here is CASSPASGGGYEQYF. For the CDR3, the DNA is TGTGCCAGCAGTCCCGCAAGCGGGGGCGGCTACGAGCAGTACTTC.

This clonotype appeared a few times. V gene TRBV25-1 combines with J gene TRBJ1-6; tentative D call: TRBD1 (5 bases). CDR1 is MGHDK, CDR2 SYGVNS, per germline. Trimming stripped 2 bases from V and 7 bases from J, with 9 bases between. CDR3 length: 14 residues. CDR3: CASSEVRVNSPLHF. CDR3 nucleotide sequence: TGTGCCAGCAGTGAAGTCAGGGTGAATTCACCCCTCCACTTT. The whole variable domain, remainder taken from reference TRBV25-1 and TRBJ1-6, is EADIYQTPRYLVIGTGKKITLECSQTMGHDKMYWYQQDPGMELHLIHYSYGVNSTEKGDLSSESTVSRIRTEHFPLTLESARPSHTSQYLCASSEVRVNSPLHFGNGTRLTVT.

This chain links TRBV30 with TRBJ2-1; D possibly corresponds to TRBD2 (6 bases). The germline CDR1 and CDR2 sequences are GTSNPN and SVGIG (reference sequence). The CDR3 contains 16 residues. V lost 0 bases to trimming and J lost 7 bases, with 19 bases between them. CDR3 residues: CAWSVRERTLRNEQFF. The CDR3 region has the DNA TGTGCCTGGAGTGTACGGGAGAGAACCCTCAGAAATGAGCAGTTCTTC.

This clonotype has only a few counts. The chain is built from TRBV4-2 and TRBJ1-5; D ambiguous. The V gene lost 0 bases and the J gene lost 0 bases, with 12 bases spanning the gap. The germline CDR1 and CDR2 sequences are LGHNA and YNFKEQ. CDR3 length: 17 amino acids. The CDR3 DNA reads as TGTGCCAGCAGCCAAGATTTCTTGGGGAATAGCAATCAGCCCCAGCATTTT. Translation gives CASSQDFLGNSNQPQHF.

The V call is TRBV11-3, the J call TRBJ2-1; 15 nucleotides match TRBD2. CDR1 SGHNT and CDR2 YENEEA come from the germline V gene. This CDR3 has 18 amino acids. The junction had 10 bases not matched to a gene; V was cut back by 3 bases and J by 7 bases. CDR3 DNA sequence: TGTGCCAGCAGCTTTTCCGGGACTAGCGGGGGGCCCGAAAATGAGCAGTTCTTC. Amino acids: CASSFSGTSGGPENEQFF.

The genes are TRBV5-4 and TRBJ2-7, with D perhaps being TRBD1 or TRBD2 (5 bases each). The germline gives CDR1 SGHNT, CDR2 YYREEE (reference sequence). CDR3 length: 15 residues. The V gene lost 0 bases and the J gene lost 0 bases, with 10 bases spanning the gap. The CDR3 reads CASSLDGASSYEQYF. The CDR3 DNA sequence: TGTGCCAGCAGCTTGGACGGGGCGAGCTCCTACGAGCAGTACTTC.

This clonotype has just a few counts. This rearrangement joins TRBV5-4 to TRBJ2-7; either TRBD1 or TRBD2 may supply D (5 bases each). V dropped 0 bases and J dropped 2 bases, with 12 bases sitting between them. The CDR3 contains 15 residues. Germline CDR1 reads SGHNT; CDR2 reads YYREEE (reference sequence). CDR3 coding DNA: TGTGCCAGCAGCTTGGGGTCCAGGGACGCCTACGAGCAGTACTTC. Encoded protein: CASSLGSRDAYEQYF.

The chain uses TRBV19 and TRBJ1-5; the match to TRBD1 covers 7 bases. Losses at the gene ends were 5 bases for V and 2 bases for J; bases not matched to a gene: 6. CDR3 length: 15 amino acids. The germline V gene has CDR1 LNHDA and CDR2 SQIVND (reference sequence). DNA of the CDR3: TGTGCCAGTAGTCACACAGGGGCCGGCAATCAGCCCCAGCATTTT. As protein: CASSHTGAGNQPQHF.

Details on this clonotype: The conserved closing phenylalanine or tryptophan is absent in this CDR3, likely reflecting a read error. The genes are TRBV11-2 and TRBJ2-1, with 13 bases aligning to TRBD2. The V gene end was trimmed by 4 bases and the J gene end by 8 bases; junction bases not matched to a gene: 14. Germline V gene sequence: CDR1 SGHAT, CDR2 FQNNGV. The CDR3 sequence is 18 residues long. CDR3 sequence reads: CASSSLTPRTSGSHEQFL. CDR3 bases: TGTGCCAGCAGCTCCCTAACTCCTCGGACTAGCGGGAGTCATGAGCAGTTCTTA.

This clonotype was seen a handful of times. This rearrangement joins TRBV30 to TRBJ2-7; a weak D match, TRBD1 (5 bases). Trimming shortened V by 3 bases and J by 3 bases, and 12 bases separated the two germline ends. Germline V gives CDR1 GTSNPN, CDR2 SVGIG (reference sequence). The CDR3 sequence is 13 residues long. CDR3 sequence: CAWSNRPLYEQYF. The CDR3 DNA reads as TGTGCCTGGAGCAACAGGCCCCTCTACGAGCAGTACTTC.

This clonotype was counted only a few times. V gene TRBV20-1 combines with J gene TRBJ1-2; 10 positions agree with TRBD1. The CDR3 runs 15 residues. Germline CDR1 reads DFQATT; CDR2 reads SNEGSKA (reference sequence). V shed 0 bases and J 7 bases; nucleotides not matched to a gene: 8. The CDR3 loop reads CSARDYRQGAAGYTF. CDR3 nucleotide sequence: TGCAGTGCTAGAGATTATCGACAGGGGGCGGCTGGCTACACCTTC.

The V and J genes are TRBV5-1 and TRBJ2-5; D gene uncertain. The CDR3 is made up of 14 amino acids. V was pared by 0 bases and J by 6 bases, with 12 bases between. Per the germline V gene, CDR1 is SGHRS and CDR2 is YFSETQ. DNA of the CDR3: TGCGCCAGCAGCTTGGACGGGCTTTACCAGACCCAGTACTTC. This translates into CASSLDGLYQTQYF.

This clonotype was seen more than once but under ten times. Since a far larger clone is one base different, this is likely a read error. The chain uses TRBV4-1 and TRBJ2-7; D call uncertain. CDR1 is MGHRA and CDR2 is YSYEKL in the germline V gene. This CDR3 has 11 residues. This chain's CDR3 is CACSVGYEQYF. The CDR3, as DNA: TGCGCCTGCAGCGTAGGCTACGAGCAGTACTTC.